Listed here are 5 T cell receptor beta chains from one sample, sequenced in a study of T-cell reconstitution after alpha-beta-depleted transplantation in children. Unique molecular identifiers were incorporated when the TCRbeta library was constructed. From the PCR reads, TCRdb called clonotypes with MiXCR, one entry per CDR3 protein. The table has 700,000 to 950,000 distinct CDR3 sequences, roughly 16% seen once. Sequencing used PBMCs, mostly from graft donor cells, obtained 360 days after TCRalphabeta/CD19-depleted stem cell transplant. The receptors shown here come from a male patient between 10 and 17 years old who had a stem cell transplant for acute lymphoblastic leukemia, so the T cells may come from the graft donor.

The chain combines TRBV3-1 with TRBJ2-6; 7 bases map to TRBD2. The V and J ends lost 0 bases and 2 bases, in that order; junction bases with no gene match: 7. The CDR3 consists of 18 residues. Germline V lookup: CDR1 LGHDT, CDR2 YNNKEL (reference sequence). The CDR3 protein is CASSQDEVGLTGANVLTF. CDR3 nucleotides: TGTGCCAGCAGCCAAGATGAGGTGGGACTAACTGGGGCCAACGTCCTGACTTTC.

This clonotype was observed a handful of times. The V call is TRBV20-1, the J call TRBJ2-4; 11 bases align to TRBD2. Germline values: CDR1 DFQATT, CDR2 SNEGSKA (reference sequence). This CDR3 region has 16 residues. V shed 6 bases and J 9 bases; nucleotides not matched to a gene: 16. Written as DNA, the CDR3 is TGCAGTGCGCAGACTGTACTAGCGGGAGAGCCTGGCATTCAGTACTTC. Its protein product is CSAQTVLAGEPGIQYF.

The J gene is TRBJ2-7, the V gene TRBV12-3 or TRBV12-4; the match to TRBD1 covers 9 bases. CDR3 length: 15 residues. Trimming cost V 3 bases and J 3 bases; bases outside gene matches: 6. CDR3 coding DNA: TGTGCCAGCAGTTTTATGACAGGGGGAGGCTACGAGCAGTACTTC. Its protein product is CASSFMTGGGYEQYF.

This clonotype showed up just a few times. The chain links TRBV19 to TRBJ2-7; 8 bases are a match to TRBD1. The CDR3 is 14 amino acids. The germline V gene has CDR1 LNHDA and CDR2 SQIVND (reference sequence). V shed 7 bases and J 0 bases; nucleotides not matched to a gene: 5. The CDR3 DNA reads TGTGCCAGTAAGGGACAGGACCCCTCCTACGAGCAGTACTTC. Its translation is CASKGQDPSYEQYF.

J is TRBJ2-7 and V is TRBV29-1; D is unclear. The V gene's germline CDR1 is SQVTM and CDR2 ANQGSEA. The CDR3 extends over 13 amino acids. Trimming took 4 bases from V and 7 from J, leaving 17 bases between them. The CDR3 DNA reads TGCAGCGTTGTAGTCGAGCCACTTGGAGAGCAGTACTTC. Translation gives CSVVVEPLGEQYF.